The 21 T cell receptor beta chains given below trace back to one sample, sequenced in a study of graft-versus-host responses after intestinal transplantation. The data were produced by immunoSEQ multiplex PCR, yet TCRdb's version contains in-frame clones alone and is incomplete. The sample records roughly 28,000 clones, around 90% being singletons. Sequenced material: PBMCs, taken nearly 470 days after intestinal transplantation. These receptors all stem from a human patient who received an intestinal transplant, so some T cells may come from the graft donor.

This clone was found once. The chain recombines TRBV29-1 with TRBJ2-1; D remains ambiguous. The CDR3 length is 11 residues. CDR1 and CDR2 from the germline V gene are SQVTM and ANQGSEA. V shed 4 bases and J shed 5 bases, with 6 bases lying between them. CDR3 region: CSVGRDNEQFF. The CDR3 DNA sequence: TGCAGCGTTGGACGAGACAATGAGCAGTTCTTC.

The gene calls are TRBV4-1 and TRBJ2-7; TRBD2 aligns across 11 bases. CDR1 and CDR2 from the germline V gene are MGHRA and YSYEKL. V trimming: 3 bases; J trimming: 7 bases; junction bases outside the gene matches: 11. CDR3 length equals 16 residues. CDR3 nucleotide sequence: TGCGCCAGCAGCCACCGATTAGCGGGGGGGCCCGGGGAGCAGTACTTC. Its translation is CASSHRLAGGPGEQYF.

CDR3 sequence: CASSPTPQGPYYEQYF. As DNA, the CDR3 is TGTGCCAGCAGCCCCACCCCCCAGGGACCCTACTACGAGCAGTACTTC. The rearrangement links TRBV7-9 to TRBJ2-7; the D call may be TRBD1 or TRBD2 (5 bases each). V gave up 5 bases and J gave up 3 bases, with 20 bases separating them. CDR3 length: 16 amino acids. The germline gives CDR1 SEHNR, CDR2 FQNEAQ (reference sequence). Using reference TRBV7-9 and TRBJ2-7 for the parts outside the CDR3, the full variable domain is DTGVSQNPRHKITKRGQNVTFRCDPISEHNRLYWYRQTLGQGPEFLTYFQNEAQLEKSRLLSDRFSAERPKGSFSTLEIQRTEQGDSAMYLCASSPTPQGPYYEQYFGPGTRLTVT.

The table lists this clone with a count of one. This chain uses TRBV6-1 with TRBJ2-7, with D perhaps matching TRBD1 (5 bases). V was shortened by 0 bases and J by 3 bases, with 12 bases between the two germline ends. The CDR3 is 15 amino acids. Germline V gene sequence: CDR1 MNHNS, CDR2 SASEGT. CDR3: CASSEARQIVYEQYF. DNA for the CDR3: TGTGCCAGCAGTGAAGCGCGACAGATCGTCTACGAGCAGTACTTC.

The rearrangement joins TRBV30 to TRBJ2-2, with D possibly matching TRBD2 (5 bases). CDR1 is GTSNPN and CDR2 is SVGIG in the germline V gene (reference sequence). The V end lost 4 bases, the J end lost 9 bases, and 9 bases lay between the germline ends. CDR3 size: 11 residues. The CDR3 sequence is CAWKGSRELFF. The CDR3 DNA sequence: TGTGCCTGGAAAGGGAGTCGGGAGCTGTTTTTT.

The V gene is TRBV19, the J gene TRBJ2-3; the D is unclear. The V gene's germline CDR1 is LNHDA and CDR2 SQIVND (reference sequence). The CDR3 length is 15 residues. Trimming shortened V by 1 base and J by 5 bases, and 13 bases separated the two germline ends. The CDR3 here is CASSIAGRAGDTQYF. The CDR3 nucleotides read TGTGCCAGTAGTATAGCCGGACGGGCCGGAGATACGCAGTATTTT.

This chain joins TRBV11-2 and TRBJ2-1; D may match TRBD1 or TRBD2 (6 bases each). The CDR3 length is 18 residues. Germline CDR1 and CDR2: SGHAT and FQNNGV. The V end lost 1 base, the J end lost 3 bases, and 19 bases lay between the germline ends. CDR3 nucleotide sequence: TGTGCCAGCAGCTTAGTTGTGGGGAGGCAGGGGAGCTACAATGAGCAGTTCTTC. Translation: CASSLVVGRQGSYNEQFF.

The CDR3 DNA sequence: TGCGCCAGCAGCACCCTCGGGACTAGCCGTGAGCAGTTCTTC. Its protein is CASSTLGTSREQFF. This chain uses TRBV5-1 with TRBJ2-1, with 9 nucleotides matching TRBD2. The V gene end was trimmed by 4 bases and the J gene end by 9 bases; junction bases not matched to a gene: 8. Germline V gene sequence: CDR1 SGHRS, CDR2 YFSETQ. The length of the CDR3 is 14 residues.

In its sample, this clone was seen once. The rearrangement uses TRBV19 and TRBJ1-1; the D is unclear. The germline V and J ends were trimmed by 5 bases and 0 bases, with 7 bases remaining between them. CDR1 is LNHDA, CDR2 SQIVND, per germline (reference sequence). The CDR3 runs 13 residues. The CDR3 nucleotides are TGTGCCAGTAGTCATGTGTTGAACACTGAAGCTTTCTTT. This gives the protein CASSHVLNTEAFF.

V is TRBV13 and J is TRBJ2-1; D uncertain. This CDR3 has 17 amino acids. Trimming took off 5 bases at V and 5 bases at J, with 22 bases between the two ends. CDR1 is PRHDT, CDR2 FYEKMQ, per germline (reference sequence). The CDR3 region is CASSRSRKIRWDNEQFF. The CDR3 DNA follows: TGTGCCAGCAGCCGGTCACGGAAGATCCGGTGGGACAATGAGCAGTTCTTC.

The chain links TRBV28 to TRBJ1-5; D may be TRBD1 (5 bases). The CDR3 totals 13 residues. Looked up from germline, CDR1 is MDHEN and CDR2 is SYDVKM. Trimming stripped 5 bases from V and 7 bases from J, with 12 bases between. The CDR3 sequence is CASSPQGRQPQHF. In DNA, the CDR3 is TGTGCCAGCAGTCCGCAGGGTAGACAGCCCCAGCATTTT.

The genes are TRBV30 and TRBJ1-6, with 9 bases identical to TRBD1. V lost 4 bases to trimming and J lost 7 bases; unmatched junction nucleotides: 8. Germline V gene data show CDR1 as GTSNPN and CDR2 as SVGIG (reference sequence). The CDR3 has 15 residues. CDR3 sequence reads: CAWTHHGQGNSPLHF. The CDR3 DNA follows: TGTGCCTGGACCCATCACGGACAGGGGAATTCACCCCTCCACTTT.

The chain's CDR3 is CASSVGYRDQPQHF. CDR3 coding DNA: TGTGCCAGCAGTGTAGGGTACAGGGATCAGCCCCAGCATTTT. The genes are TRBV2 and TRBJ1-5; TRBD1 is a possible D gene (6 bases). The germline CDR1 and CDR2 sequences are SNHLY and FYNNEI. This CDR3 contains 14 residues. V was shortened by 4 bases and J by 5 bases, with 12 bases between the two germline ends.

The chain recombines TRBV2 with TRBJ1-1; D unresolved. Germline V gene lookup returns CDR1 SNHLY and CDR2 FYNNEI. CDR3 length: 14 amino acids. V lost 2 bases to trimming and J lost 0 bases, with 7 bases between them. CDR3 loop: CASSETPMNTEAFF. CDR3 DNA: TGTGCCAGCAGTGAAACACCTATGAACACTGAAGCTTTCTTT.

The rearrangement links TRBV5-1 to TRBJ2-7; 9 positions agree with TRBD1. V shed 4 bases and J 3 bases; nucleotides not matched to a gene: 11. Per the germline V gene, CDR1 is SGHRS and CDR2 is YFSETQ. The CDR3 has 16 residues. CDR3 region: CASSPQSGQGYYEQYF. The CDR3 DNA sequence: TGCGCCAGCAGCCCCCAGTCGGGACAGGGCTACTACGAGCAGTACTTC.

This chain joins TRBV5-6 and TRBJ2-7; D is perhaps TRBD2 (5 bases). This CDR3 spans 14 amino acids. V lost 4 bases to trimming and J lost 2 bases, with 13 bases between them. Per germline, CDR1 SGHDT and CDR2 YYEEEE. The CDR3 reads CASSTPSGTYEQYF. The CDR3 DNA reads TGTGCCAGCAGCACACCAAGCGGAACCTACGAGCAGTACTTC.

This clone was counted between two and nine times. This chain connects TRBV7-2 to TRBJ1-2; no clear D gene. The CDR3 runs 15 residues. V was pared by 5 bases and J by 6 bases, with 19 bases between. Germline CDR1 SGHTA, CDR2 FQGNSA. The CDR3 DNA reads TGTGCCAGCAGCCCAAGACGCGGCGGCCTGGATGGCTACACCTTC. Translating gives CASSPRRGGLDGYTF.

The chain couples TRBV27 to TRBJ2-1; D might be TRBD1 or TRBD2, each matching 5 bases. CDR3 length: 15 amino acids. Trimming removed 4 bases at V and 0 bases at J, with 10 bases between. Looked up from germline, CDR1 is MNHEY and CDR2 is SMNVEV (reference sequence). CDR3: CASSSRDGSYNEQFF. CDR3 nucleotide sequence: TGTGCCAGCAGTTCTCGGGACGGCTCCTACAATGAGCAGTTCTTC.

The chain joins TRBV11-2 to TRBJ2-1; 8 bases align to TRBD2. Trimming at V came to 5 bases and at J to 7 bases, leaving 10 bases not matched to a gene. The length of the CDR3 is 15 residues. Per germline, CDR1 SGHAT and CDR2 FQNNGV. The CDR3 DNA sequence: TGTGCCAGCAGCGAGCGGGGCGGGGGGTCGAATGAGCAGTTCTTC. This codes for CASSERGGGSNEQFF.

The chain carries TRBV18 and TRBJ2-1; the match to TRBD1 covers 8 bases. The CDR3 consists of 14 residues. Germline loops: CDR1 KGHSH, CDR2 LQKENI. J lost 4 bases, V lost 5 bases, and 4 bases had no gene match. CDR3 nucleotides: TGTGCCAGCTCAGAAACAGGGGGATACAATGAGCAGTTCTTC. This sequence encodes CASSETGGYNEQFF.

The rearrangement links TRBV19 to TRBJ1-2; D not certain. This CDR3 contains 12 residues. CDR1 LNHDA and CDR2 SQIVND come from the germline V gene (reference sequence). The V gene lost 0 bases and the J gene lost 5 bases, with 4 bases spanning the gap. The CDR3 sequence is CASSIDRYGYTF. In nucleotides, the CDR3 is TGTGCCAGTAGTATAGACAGATATGGCTACACCTTC.